This T cell receptor beta chain was obtained from a study of blood T cell repertoires in COVID-19. Turning to the study itself: PBMCs, B-cell-depleted T cells, or T cells provided the cDNA or gDNA that made up the material.

Original handling: For nucleated cells, counts were estimated from reference gene primer amplification. The protocol was immunoSEQ multiplex PCR, while the TCRdb copy is restricted to in-frame clones and leaves out a portion. V, J and clone size were drawn from that table, and D and trimming were deduced from the DNA. Among 130,000 or so clones listed, around 84% were seen once. The count of this clone is one. The J segment lost 4 bases and the V segment lost 3 bases, leaving 2 bases of the junction unmatched. The germline V gene has CDR1 PRHDT and CDR2 FYEKMQ (reference sequence). CDR3 size: 14 residues.

Sequencing was done on a sample of peripheral blood. The TCR comes from a woman aged 80 or over with acute or convalescent COVID-19. The chain has TRBV13 and TRBJ1-5, with TRBD1 matching 8 bases. As DNA, the CDR3 is TGTGCCAGCAGCTTCGGGACAGGAAATCAGCCCCAGCATTTT. Protein product: CASSFGTGNQPQHF.